Presented here are 14 T cell receptor beta chains from one specimen sequenced in a study of T cell clonality in common variable immunodeficiency. Overall study findings and caveats: Fewer deletions and N-nucleotide insertions were reportedly seen in common variable immunodeficiency TCR beta sequences.

No antigen is known for these receptors. TCRdb keeps only in-frame clones here, not all; method: immunoSEQ multiplex PCR. The sample lists about 35,000 clones, none appearing once, the ten largest making up more than 25%. The sample was peripheral blood mononuclear cells. Receptor source: a human donor with common variable immunodeficiency.

As regards this clone: The read terminates 3 residues ahead of where the CDR3 ends, so the germline J gene completes it. This chain connects TRBV7-3 to TRBJ2-1; no firm D call. The CDR3 consists of 15 residues. Looked up from germline, CDR1 is SGHTA and CDR2 is FQGTGA. The ends were cut back, 5 bases at V and 0 bases at J, with 11 bases in the middle. The CDR3 loop reads CASSAYISSYNEQFF. The part of the CDR3 DNA that was read is TGTGCCAGCAGCGCTTACATCAGCTCCTACAATGAG.

There are many counts of this clone. The DNA read from the CDR3 is TGCGCCAGCAGCTTGGGTGTTAGCGGGAGCACAGATACG. Translating it yields CASSLGVSGSTDT. The complete CDR3 reads CASSLGVSGSTDTQYF. The V call is TRBV5-1, the J call TRBJ2-3, with 7 bases matching TRBD2. The observed sequence ends 3 residues before the CDR3 terminus, with the missing tail filled in from the germline J gene. V was pared by 0 bases and J by 0 bases, with 4 bases of the junction left unmatched. The CDR3 runs 16 residues. The germline V gene has CDR1 SGHRS and CDR2 YFSETQ.

About this clone itself: The CDR3 goes on 3 residues after the read ends, and that part is filled in from the germline J gene. The gene calls are TRBV5-1 and TRBJ2-7; 10 nucleotides line up with TRBD2. Trimming removed 1 base from V and 3 bases from J; junction bases left unmatched: 10. CDR1 SGHRS and CDR2 YFSETQ come from the germline V gene. CDR3 size: 17 residues. The sequenced part of the CDR3 DNA is TGCGCCAGCAGCTTGATCCTAGCGGGAGACTTGGTCTACGAG. It is translated as CASSLILAGDLVYE. The full CDR3 reads CASSLILAGDLVYEQYF.

At least ten counts were recorded for this clone. The read terminates 3 residues before the CDR3 end, so the remaining end is supplied by the germline J gene. The chain links TRBV7-9 to TRBJ2-3; the D gene is possibly TRBD2 (6 bases). V was cut by 5 bases and J by 6 bases, with 18 bases left in between. The germline gives CDR1 SEHNR, CDR2 FQNEAQ (reference sequence). The CDR3 extends over 15 amino acids. The CDR3 region is CASSLETPGGDTQYF. The part of the CDR3 DNA that was read is TGTGCCAGCAGCCTTGAGACACCCGGAGGGGATACG.

This clone occurred many times. The read halts 3 residues ahead of the CDR3 end, with the missing end drawn from the germline J gene. The rearrangement links TRBV19 to TRBJ1-5; 7 bases map to TRBD1. The germline V gene encodes CDR1 LNHDA and CDR2 SQIVND (reference sequence). The CDR3 is 15 residues long. V shed 6 bases, J shed 6 bases, and the junction held 11 bases outside the gene matches. The DNA read from the CDR3 is TGTGCCAGTAGCCCTGACAGGGTCGGTATTCAGCCC. It is translated as CASSPDRVGIQP. The full CDR3 is CASSPDRVGIQPQHF.

This clone has only a few counts. The read ends 3 residues before the CDR3 terminus; that terminus is restored from the germline J gene. The V call is TRBV7-8, the J call TRBJ2-3; TRBD2 aligns across 14 bases. CDR3 length equals 16 residues. The V segment lost 2 bases and the J segment 4 bases; nucleotides outside the gene matches: 2. The germline CDR1 and CDR2 sequences are SGHVS and FQNEAQ. The CDR3 bases that were read are TGTGCCAGCAGCTTATTGGGACTAGCGGGAGCAGATACG. It specifies CASSLLGLAGADT. The entire CDR3 protein is CASSLLGLAGADTQYF.

As concerns this clone: The CDR3 is cut off 3 residues early in the read; its end comes from the germline J gene. The chain uses TRBV5-6 and TRBJ1-2; 7 bases map to TRBD1. Germline CDR1 is SGHDT and CDR2 is YYEEEE. The V gene end was trimmed by 4 bases and the J gene end by 0 bases; junction bases not matched to a gene: 3. The CDR3 is 14 amino acids. The CDR3 bases that were read are TGTGCCAGCAGCCCGACAGGGCCTAACTATGGC. Protein: CASSPTGPNYG. The whole CDR3 sequence is CASSPTGPNYGYTF.

In its sample, this clone was seen many times. The CDR3 is cut off 3 residues early in the read; its end comes from the germline J gene. The chain joins TRBV5-4 to TRBJ2-3; D remains ambiguous. From germline, CDR1 is SGHNT and CDR2 YYREEE (reference sequence). The CDR3 length is 13 residues. The CDR3 protein is CASSLPTGSAQYF. CDR3 DNA, as far as it was read: TGTGCCAGCAGCCTACCGACTGGATCGGCG. The complete variable domain, with remaining parts taken from reference TRBV5-4 and TRBJ2-3, reads ETGVTQSPTHLIKTRGQQVTLRCSSQSGHNTVSWYQQALGQGPQFIFQYYREEENGRGNFPPRFSGLQFPNYSSELNVNALELDDSALYLCASSLPTGSAQYFGPGTRLTVL.

This clone has at least ten counts. The read falls 3 residues short of the CDR3 end, and the missing part is taken from the germline J gene. The chain couples TRBV7-4 to TRBJ2-7, with 9 bases aligning to TRBD1. The CDR3 loop spans 15 amino acids. With 2 bases clipped from V and 1 base from J, the junction kept 3 bases outside the gene matches. Germline values: CDR1 SGHVT, CDR2 SQSDAQ. CDR3 in amino acids: CASSLRGTGSYEQYF. Partial CDR3 DNA: TGTGCCAGCAGCTTACGCGGGACAGGGTCCTACGAG. Full variable domain (remainder filled in from reference TRBV7-4 and TRBJ2-7): GAGVSQSPRYKVAKRGRDVALRCDSISGHVTLYWYRQTLGQGSEVLTYSQSDAQRDKSGRPSGRFSAERPERSVSTLKIQRTEQGDSAVYLCASSLRGTGSYEQYFGPGTRLTVT.

This clone was counted a few times. From the germline J gene comes the end of the CDR3, since the read stops 3 residues before it. The V and J genes are TRBV19 and TRBJ2-5; 9 bases match TRBD2. CDR3 size: 14 residues. J was trimmed by 5 bases and V by 4 bases; bases with no gene match: 5. Germline V gene data show CDR1 as LNHDA and CDR2 as SQIVND (reference sequence). The CDR3 sequence: CASSTNGLAETQYF. Incomplete CDR3 DNA: TGTGCCAGTAGTACAAACGGACTAGCGGAGACC.

In this sample, this clone turned up a few times. The CDR3 end is not reached by the read, which stops 3 residues before it; the germline J gene fills it in. The chain couples TRBV19 to TRBJ1-1; the D is unclear. CDR1 and CDR2 from the germline V gene are LNHDA and SQIVND (reference sequence). Trimming cost V 1 base and J 1 base, with 13 bases left between them. The CDR3 extends over 16 amino acids. The DNA read from the CDR3 is TGTGCCAGTAGTATAGGTAGGGCAGGAGCGAACACTGAA. It translates to CASSIGRAGANTE. The full CDR3 is CASSIGRAGANTEAFF.

This clone appeared many times. CDR3 sequence reads: CASSPPQGAAGSTEAFF. Incomplete CDR3 DNA: TGTGCCAGCTCACCACCACAGGGGGCGGCTGGTAGCACTGAA. V gene TRBV18 combines with J gene TRBJ1-1; 9 bases fit TRBD1. Sequencing ends 3 residues short of the CDR3 end; the germline J gene provides the rest. The CDR3 loop spans 17 amino acids. In germline, CDR1 is KGHSH, CDR2 LQKENI. With V trimmed by 0 bases and J by 4 bases, 9 bases remained unmatched. The entire variable domain, with the rest obtained from reference TRBV18 and TRBJ1-1, is as follows: NAGVMQNPRHLVRRRGQEARLRCSPMKGHSHVYWYRQLPEEGLKFMVYLQKENIIDESGMPKERFSAEFPKEGPSILRIQQVVRGDSAAYFCASSPPQGAAGSTEAFFGQGTRLTVV.

This clone has ten or more counts. The DNA read from the CDR3 is TGCAGTGCTAGAATGGTCGAATACGGGGACAATGAG. Translated, it gives CSARMVEYGDNE. The complete CDR3 protein is CSARMVEYGDNEQFF. The chain combines TRBV20-1 with TRBJ2-1; tentative D call: TRBD2 (5 bases). The read comes to an end 3 residues before the CDR3 does, leaving the germline J gene to fill in the end. The V end was cut by 2 bases, the J end by 5 bases, with 16 bases between. Germline loops: CDR1 DFQATT, CDR2 SNEGSKA (reference sequence). CDR3 length: 15 amino acids.

Notes on this clone: The sequence runs out 3 residues before the end of the CDR3; the remainder is reconstructed from the germline J gene. The chain has TRBV5-1 and TRBJ1-1; TRBD1 agrees at 7 bases. This CDR3 region has 21 residues. V shed 0 bases, J shed 0 bases, and the junction held 20 bases outside the gene matches. Germline V lookup: CDR1 SGHRS, CDR2 YFSETQ. CDR3 protein: CASSLAKVGSVSGTVNTEAFF. CDR3 DNA, as far as it was read: TGCGCCAGCAGCTTGGCCAAGGTTGGGTCGGTTTCCGGGACAGTGAACACTGAA.